The 16 T cell receptor beta chains below all came from one sample that was sequenced in a study of Ad26.COV2.S vaccination and SARS-CoV-2 variants. Sequenced by immunoSEQ multiplex PCR; TCRdb stores in-frame clones only, minus some. The data contain around 300,000 clones, about 89% of them singletons. Treatment: around 19 received Ad26.COV2.S at low or high dose, single or two shots; 5 received placebo; per-sample allocation not given. Specimens were obtained on day 63 following the first vaccine or placebo injection. The sequencing used peripheral blood, collected in a trial of Ad26.COV2.S vaccine versus placebo. Receptors originate from a person aged 18-60 years who received the Ad26.COV2.S COVID-19 vaccine or a placebo.

The chain carries TRBV20-1 and TRBJ2-7; D is unresolved. The germline CDR1 and CDR2 sequences are DFQATT and SNEGSKA (reference sequence). V shed 7 bases and J shed 1 base, with 8 bases lying between them. The CDR3 is made up of 11 amino acids. The CDR3 region has the DNA TGCAGTGGACTTAGTTCCTACGAGCAGTACTTC. Amino acid sequence: CSGLSSYEQYF.

The rearrangement links TRBV11-3 to TRBJ2-1; a possible D gene is TRBD2 (5 bases). CDR1 and CDR2 from the germline V gene are SGHNT and YENEEA. Trimming took off 2 bases at V and 5 bases at J, with 7 bases between the two ends. CDR3 size: 13 residues. The CDR3 sequence is CASSLRGHNEQFF. CDR3 DNA: TGTGCCAGCAGCTTACGGGGTCACAATGAGCAGTTCTTC.

The J gene is TRBJ2-3, the V gene TRBV27; no definite D call. CDR3 length: 13 amino acids. Between the trimmed V and J ends, which lost 2 bases and 6 bases, there was a span of 9 bases. Looked up from germline, CDR1 is MNHEY and CDR2 is SMNVEV (reference sequence). This chain's CDR3 is CASSLVSWDTQYF. CDR3 in DNA: TGTGCCAGCAGTTTAGTAAGTTGGGATACGCAGTATTTT.

This rearrangement joins TRBV7-9 to TRBJ2-1, with D unclear. CDR3 size: 16 residues. Germline V gene sequence: CDR1 SEHNR, CDR2 FQNEAQ (reference sequence). Trimming removed 3 bases at V and 8 bases at J, with 20 bases between. DNA of the CDR3: TGTGCCAGCAGCTTTTTCTCCAGCGACTTAATGGATGAGCAGTTCTTC. Translated: CASSFFSSDLMDEQFF. Full variable domain (outside the CDR3, taken from reference TRBV7-9 and TRBJ2-1): DTGVSQNPRHKITKRGQNVTFRCDPISEHNRLYWYRQTLGQGPEFLTYFQNEAQLEKSRLLSDRFSAERPKGSFSTLEIQRTEQGDSAMYLCASSFFSSDLMDEQFFGPGTRLTVL.

The rearrangement uses TRBV11-2 and TRBJ2-1, with 7 bases identical to TRBD1. Germline CDR1 is SGHAT and CDR2 is FQNNGV. The V and J ends lost 6 bases and 2 bases, in that order; junction bases with no gene match: 1. The CDR3 length is 13 residues. CDR3 protein: CASRGQTYNEQFF. In DNA, the CDR3 is TGTGCCAGCAGGGGACAGACCTACAATGAGCAGTTCTTC. Drawing the rest from reference TRBV11-2 and TRBJ2-1, the complete variable domain is EAGVAQSPRYKIIEKRQSVAFWCNPISGHATLYWYQQILGQGPKLLIQFQNNGVVDDSQLPKDRFSAERLKGVDSTLKIQPAKLEDSAVYLCASRGQTYNEQFFGPGTRLTVL.

This chain links TRBV12-3 or TRBV12-4 with TRBJ1-1; the D gene is possibly TRBD1 (6 bases). CDR3 length equals 13 residues. Deletions cut 7 bases from V and 4 bases from J, with 13 bases between. The CDR3 DNA sequence: TGTGCCAGCACCAAGGGGGGTAGCACTGAAGCTTTCTTT. As protein: CASTKGGSTEAFF.

V gene TRBV12-3 or TRBV12-4 combines with J gene TRBJ1-1; D gene unclear. V was shortened by 3 bases and J by 1 base, with 3 bases between the two germline ends. CDR3 size: 12 residues. The CDR3 is CASSFPNTEAFF. The CDR3, as DNA: TGTGCCAGCAGTTTTCCGAACACTGAAGCTTTCTTT.

The table lists this clone with a few counts. In the same sample, other DNA sequences code for this CDR3. The V call is TRBV7-9, the J call TRBJ1-5; no clear D gene. The CDR3 sequence is 13 residues long. The germline V gene encodes CDR1 SEHNR and CDR2 FQNEAQ (reference sequence). V was trimmed by 3 bases and J by 0 bases, leaving 3 bases between them. The CDR3 DNA reads as TGTGCCAGCAGCTTGAATAGCAATCAGCCCCAGCATTTT. Translated: CASSLNSNQPQHF.

This clone was detected many times. The chain recombines TRBV5-6 with TRBJ2-7, with D maybe TRBD2 (6 bases). Trimming stripped 3 bases from V and 9 bases from J, with 16 bases between. This CDR3 spans 13 amino acids. Germline CDR1 SGHDT, CDR2 YYEEEE. The CDR3 sequence is CASSWGDSQGQYF. In DNA, the CDR3 is TGTGCCAGCAGCTGGGGGGACTCTCAGGGGCAGTACTTC.

In the case of this clone: Other DNA sequences in this sample translate to the same CDR3. The chain links TRBV7-9 to TRBJ1-2; unclear D gene. CDR3 length equals 13 residues. V lost 1 base and J lost 2, with 5 bases in between. Germline loops: CDR1 SEHNR, CDR2 FQNEAQ (reference sequence). CDR3 amino acids: CASSLGQNYGYTF. CDR3 bases: TGTGCCAGCAGCTTAGGTCAGAACTATGGCTACACCTTC.

This clone was recorded once. The chain joins TRBV5-4 to TRBJ1-1; 9 bases agree with TRBD1. Germline trimming cut 2 bases from V and 3 bases from J; bases unmatched to any gene: 2. This CDR3 is built from 14 residues. Per the germline V gene, CDR1 is SGHNT and CDR2 is YYREEE (reference sequence). The CDR3 nucleotides read TGTGCCAGCAGCTTCGACAGGGGGTACACTGAAGCTTTCTTT. It translates to CASSFDRGYTEAFF.

The J gene is TRBJ2-7, the V gene TRBV14; 8 bases fit TRBD2. The V and J ends lost 1 base and 5 bases, in that order; junction bases with no gene match: 4. The CDR3 covers 14 residues. Germline CDR1 and CDR2: SGHDN and FVKESK. For the CDR3, the DNA is TGTGCCAGCAGCCAAGTCGGGGGGGCGGACGAGCAGTACTTC. As protein: CASSQVGGADEQYF. Full variable domain (outside the CDR3, taken from reference TRBV14 and TRBJ2-7): EAGVTQFPSHSVIEKGQTVTLRCDPISGHDNLYWYRRVMGKEIKFLLHFVKESKQDESGMPNNRFLAERTGGTYSTLKVQPAELEDSGVYFCASSQVGGADEQYFGPGTRLTVT.

The V and J genes are TRBV14 and TRBJ1-1, with no clear D. The CDR3 is made up of 14 amino acids. CDR1 is SGHDN, CDR2 FVKESK, per germline. V dropped 1 base and J dropped 1 base, with 7 bases sitting between them. The CDR3 loop reads CASSQVRANTEAFF. The DNA for the CDR3 is TGTGCCAGCAGCCAAGTTAGGGCGAACACTGAAGCTTTCTTT.

V and J are TRBV7-3 and TRBJ1-2; 9 bases are a match to TRBD1. Germline-derived CDR1 and CDR2 are SGHTA and FQGTGA. The CDR3 sequence is 13 residues long. Trimming at V came to 3 bases and at J to 8 bases, leaving 4 bases not matched to a gene. The CDR3, as DNA: TGTGCCAGCAGCTTGGGGACAGGGCGAGGCTACACCTTC. Translated: CASSLGTGRGYTF.

The chain couples TRBV9 to TRBJ2-7; 7 positions agree with TRBD1. Trimming cost V 5 bases and J 2 bases; bases outside gene matches: 16. CDR3 length equals 17 residues. Germline CDR1 SGDLS, CDR2 YYNGEE. CDR3 residues: CASSPGTENLRPYEQYF. The CDR3 coding sequence is TGTGCCAGCAGTCCCGGGACAGAAAACCTGAGACCCTACGAGCAGTACTTC. The full variable domain, with the rest looked up from reference TRBV9 and TRBJ2-7, is DSGVTQTPKHLITATGQRVTLRCSPRSGDLSVYWYQQSLDQGLQFLIQYYNGEERAKGNILERFSAQQFPDLHSELNLSSLELGDSALYFCASSPGTENLRPYEQYFGPGTRLTVT.

The table lists this clone with a few counts. The gene calls are TRBV6-1 and TRBJ1-6; D may be TRBD1 (5 bases). The ends were cut back, 1 base at V and 6 bases at J, with 10 bases in the middle. CDR3 length equals 15 residues. Germline assignment: CDR1 MNHNS and CDR2 SASEGT. The CDR3 spells CASSEVGGTNSPLHF. CDR3 bases: TGTGCCAGCAGTGAAGTTGGAGGGACTAATTCACCCCTCCACTTT.